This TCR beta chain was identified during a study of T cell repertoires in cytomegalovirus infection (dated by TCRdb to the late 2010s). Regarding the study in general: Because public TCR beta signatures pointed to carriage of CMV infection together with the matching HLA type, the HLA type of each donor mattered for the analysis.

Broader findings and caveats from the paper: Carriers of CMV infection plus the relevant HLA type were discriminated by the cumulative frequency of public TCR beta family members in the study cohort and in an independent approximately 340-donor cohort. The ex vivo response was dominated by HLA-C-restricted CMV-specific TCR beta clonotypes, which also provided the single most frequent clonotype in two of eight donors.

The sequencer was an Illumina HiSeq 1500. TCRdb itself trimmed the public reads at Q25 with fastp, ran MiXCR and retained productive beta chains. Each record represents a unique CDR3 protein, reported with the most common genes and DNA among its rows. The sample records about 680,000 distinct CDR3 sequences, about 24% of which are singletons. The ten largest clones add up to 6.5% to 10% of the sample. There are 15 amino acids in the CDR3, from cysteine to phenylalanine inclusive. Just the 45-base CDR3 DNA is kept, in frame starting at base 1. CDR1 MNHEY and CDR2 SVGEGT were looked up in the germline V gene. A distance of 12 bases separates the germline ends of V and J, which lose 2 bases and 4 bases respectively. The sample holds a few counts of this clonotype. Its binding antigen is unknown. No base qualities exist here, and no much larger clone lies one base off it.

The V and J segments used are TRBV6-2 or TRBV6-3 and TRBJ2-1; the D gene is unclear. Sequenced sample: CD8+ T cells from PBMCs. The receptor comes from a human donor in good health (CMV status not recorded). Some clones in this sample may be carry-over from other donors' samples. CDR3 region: CASSYASVPYNEQFF. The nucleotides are TGTGCCAGCAGTTACGCCTCCGTCCCTTACAATGAGCAGTTCTTC.